What follows are 23 T cell receptor beta chains derived from one specimen sequenced in a study of control samples from healthy donors and cancer patients. TCRdb's table, derived via immunoSEQ multiplex PCR, lists solely in-frame clones and lacks some. The data hold 80,000 or so clones, with 94% observed a single time. The sequenced sample was blood. The source of these receptors is a middle-aged woman in good health.

The V call is TRBV9, the J call TRBJ1-3; D possibly corresponds to TRBD1 (5 bases). The CDR3 totals 16 residues. Trimming shortened V by 0 bases and J by 2 bases, and 12 bases separated the two germline ends. Germline-derived CDR1 and CDR2 are SGDLS and YYNGEE. Here the CDR3 DNA reads TGTGCCAGCAGCGTAGGAGCCGGGACTCCTGGAAACACCATATATTTT. Translated: CASSVGAGTPGNTIYF.

In its sample, this clone was seen once. The chain joins TRBV4-1 to TRBJ1-5; D unclear. This CDR3 has 16 residues. Per the germline V gene, CDR1 is MGHRA and CDR2 is YSYEKL. V lost 3 bases to trimming and J lost 6 bases, with 18 bases between them. This chain's CDR3 is CASSQARPEKGQPQHF. CDR3 sequence (DNA): TGCGCCAGCAGCCAGGCCCGTCCTGAGAAGGGTCAGCCCCAGCATTTT.

The chain employs TRBV4-2 and TRBJ2-7; 10 nucleotides agree with TRBD1. J lost 2 bases, V lost 3 bases, and 4 bases had no gene match. CDR3 length: 15 amino acids. CDR1 is LGHNA, CDR2 YNFKEQ, per germline. CDR3 protein: CASSQSGTGAYEQYF. CDR3 coding DNA: TGTGCCAGCAGCCAGTCCGGGACAGGGGCCTACGAGCAGTACTTC.

This chain uses TRBV5-6 with TRBJ1-2; 12 bases align to TRBD1. This CDR3 has 14 residues. CDR1 and CDR2 from the germline V gene are SGHDT and YYEEEE. The V segment lost 5 bases and the J segment 3 bases; nucleotides outside the gene matches: 2. Here the CDR3 reads CASRGTGGYYGYTF. The DNA for the CDR3 is TGTGCCAGCAGAGGGACAGGGGGCTACTATGGCTACACCTTC.

V is TRBV6-4 and J is TRBJ2-1, with D possibly called TRBD1 or TRBD2 (5 bases each). This CDR3 has 13 amino acids. In germline, CDR1 is MRHNA, CDR2 SNTAGT. V was clipped by 8 bases and J by 6 bases, with 14 bases between them. The CDR3 DNA reads TGTGCCAGCGGGGACCCAGGGAGCAATGAGCAGTTCTTC. Amino acid sequence: CASGDPGSNEQFF.

The sample holds one count of this clone. Here the CDR3 DNA reads TGCGCCAGCAGCCAAGAGCCTGATCAGCCCCAGCATTTT. It encodes CASSQEPDQPQHF. The chain has TRBV4-3 and TRBJ1-5, with unresolved D. The CDR3 runs 13 residues. V lost 0 bases, J lost 5 bases, and 5 bases lay in between. The germline V gene has CDR1 LGHNA and CDR2 YSLEER.

This clone was recorded once. The chain uses TRBV7-2 and TRBJ1-6; D is perhaps TRBD1 (5 bases). V was trimmed by 0 bases and J by 7 bases, leaving 19 bases between them. From germline, CDR1 is SGHTA and CDR2 FQGNSA. The CDR3 loop spans 18 amino acids. The CDR3 protein is CASSLAAQIGGTNSPLHF. The CDR3 DNA reads TGTGCCAGCAGCTTAGCCGCCCAGATCGGGGGGACCAATTCACCCCTCCACTTT.

The V call is TRBV6-5, the J call TRBJ1-1; TRBD1 matches at 9 bases. This CDR3 comprises 15 residues. CDR1 and CDR2 (germline): MNHEY, SVGAGI. J lost 4 bases, V lost 6 bases, and 9 bases had no gene match. The CDR3 region is CASRGQGKGVTEAFF. The CDR3, as DNA: TGTGCCAGCAGGGGACAGGGAAAAGGTGTCACTGAAGCTTTCTTT.

The chain has TRBV19 and TRBJ2-6; D ambiguous. The CDR3 totals 15 residues. Germline CDR1 reads LNHDA; CDR2 reads SQIVND (reference sequence). Trimming stripped 7 bases from V and 0 bases from J, with 10 bases between. CDR3 amino acids: CASKLGSSGANVLTF. The CDR3 DNA is TGTGCCAGTAAATTGGGATCCTCTGGGGCCAACGTCCTGACTTTC.

For the CDR3, the DNA is TGTGCCAGCAGCGTTGGGACAGGGGCTCGGGAGACCCAGTACTTC. Amino acids: CASSVGTGARETQYF. The genes are TRBV9 and TRBJ2-5; TRBD1 aligns across 10 bases. V trimming: 2 bases; J trimming: 5 bases; junction bases outside the gene matches: 6. Germline-derived CDR1 and CDR2 are SGDLS and YYNGEE. This CDR3 spans 15 amino acids. Supplemented by reference TRBV9 and TRBJ2-5, the full variable domain reads DSGVTQTPKHLITATGQRVTLRCSPRSGDLSVYWYQQSLDQGLQFLIQYYNGEERAKGNILERFSAQQFPDLHSELNLSSLELGDSALYFCASSVGTGARETQYFGPGTRLLVL.

The chain has TRBV20-1 and TRBJ1-1; D may be TRBD1 (5 bases). The germline V gene encodes CDR1 DFQATT and CDR2 SNEGSKA (reference sequence). V lost 6 bases, J lost 11 bases, and 16 bases lay in between. This CDR3 spans 11 amino acids. Here the CDR3 DNA reads TGCAGTGCCCTGGCCGTAAAGGGGGCTTTCTTT. It is translated as CSALAVKGAFF.

The V and J genes are TRBV6-5 and TRBJ1-1, with D unresolved. The ends were cut back, 6 bases at V and 5 bases at J, with 19 bases in the middle. The CDR3 loop spans 15 amino acids. Germline V gene data show CDR1 as MNHEY and CDR2 as SVGAGI. CDR3 DNA: TGTGCCAGCAGGTTAGGCACCGCCGGTGGGACTGAAGCTTTCTTT. It is translated as CASRLGTAGGTEAFF.

The J gene is TRBJ1-6, the V gene TRBV4-1; 7 bases match TRBD1. The CDR3 totals 15 residues. Trimming at V came to 1 base and at J to 10 bases, leaving 7 bases not matched to a gene. Germline V gene data show CDR1 as MGHRA and CDR2 as YSYEKL. This CDR3 reads CASSQVAGGDSPLHF. The CDR3 DNA is TGCGCCAGCAGCCAAGTGGCAGGGGGAGACTCACCCCTCCACTTT.

The chain uses TRBV7-6 and TRBJ2-2; D is perhaps TRBD2 (5 bases). This CDR3 has 17 amino acids. Deletions cut 5 bases from V and 6 bases from J, with 22 bases between. Per germline, CDR1 SGHVS and CDR2 FNYEAQ. This chain's CDR3 is CASSHTRGRSGAGELFF. CDR3 sequence (DNA): TGTGCCAGCAGCCACACACGGGGAAGGTCTGGGGCCGGGGAGCTGTTTTTT.

The J gene is TRBJ2-7, the V gene TRBV4-1, with D possibly matching TRBD1 (6 bases). The CDR3 spans 16 residues. Germline V gene lookup returns CDR1 MGHRA and CDR2 YSYEKL. V was trimmed by 0 bases and J by 2 bases, leaving 14 bases between them. CDR3 DNA: TGCGCCAGCAGCCAAGAGCAGGACAGCGGTACCTACGAGCAGTACTTC. It yields the protein CASSQEQDSGTYEQYF.

V is TRBV6-5 and J is TRBJ2-7, with TRBD1 as a possible D gene (6 bases). CDR1 is MNHEY and CDR2 is SVGAGI in the germline V gene. The V end lost 0 bases, the J end lost 4 bases, and 13 bases lay between the germline ends. CDR3 length equals 15 residues. The CDR3 loop is CASSYSRQDLYEQYF. The CDR3 coding sequence is TGTGCCAGCAGTTACTCGAGACAGGACCTTTACGAGCAGTACTTC.

This clone has a handful of counts. The chain is built from TRBV19 and TRBJ2-7; weak D call: TRBD2 (6 bases). The CDR3 is 12 residues long. Germline V gene data show CDR1 as LNHDA and CDR2 as SQIVND (reference sequence). V was shortened by 5 bases and J by 2 bases, with 7 bases between the two germline ends. The CDR3 loop reads CASSGGAYEQYF. CDR3 bases: TGTGCCAGTAGTGGCGGGGCCTACGAGCAGTACTTC.

The rearrangement joins TRBV19 to TRBJ1-1; possible D gene TRBD1, 5 bases. The V gene lost 3 bases and the J gene lost 6 bases, with 11 bases spanning the gap. This CDR3 spans 13 amino acids. From germline, CDR1 is LNHDA and CDR2 SQIVND (reference sequence). The CDR3 sequence: CASSMFWGAEAFF. CDR3 DNA: TGTGCCAGTAGTATGTTTTGGGGGGCTGAAGCTTTCTTT.

The rearrangement uses TRBV30 and TRBJ1-6, with no clear D. Trimming took off 0 bases at V and 7 bases at J, with 1 base between the two ends. Germline V gives CDR1 GTSNPN, CDR2 SVGIG (reference sequence). The CDR3 extends over 11 amino acids. The CDR3 region has the DNA TGTGCCTGGAGTGTCAATTCACCCCTCCACTTT. Translation: CAWSVNSPLHF.

This chain joins TRBV11-2 and TRBJ2-1; D unclear. The CDR3 length is 15 residues. V was shortened by 2 bases and J by 13 bases, with 21 bases between the two germline ends. Germline lookup yields CDR1 SGHAT and CDR2 FQNNGV. CDR3 in amino acids: CASSLSDLNARFQFF. The CDR3, as DNA: TGTGCCAGCAGCTTATCGGACCTGAACGCCAGATTCCAGTTCTTC.

The V call is TRBV7-2, the J call TRBJ2-5; D not certain. Germline CDR1 and CDR2: SGHTA and FQGNSA. The CDR3 covers 12 residues. Trimming removed 2 bases from V and 5 bases from J, with 6 bases in between. The CDR3 is CASSLPEETQYF. The CDR3 bases are TGTGCCAGCAGCTTACCGGAGGAGACCCAGTACTTC.

The chain carries TRBV9 and TRBJ2-7; 8 bases match TRBD1. The CDR3 loop spans 14 amino acids. In germline, CDR1 is SGDLS, CDR2 YYNGEE. V lost 4 bases, J lost 2 bases, and 5 bases stayed unmatched. The CDR3 sequence is CASSSPGQAYEQYF. CDR3 DNA: TGTGCCAGCAGCTCACCGGGACAGGCCTACGAGCAGTACTTC.

The chain is built from TRBV27 and TRBJ1-2; a possible D gene is TRBD1 (5 bases). This CDR3 is built from 12 residues. V lost 10 bases, J lost 4 bases, and 13 bases lay in between. The germline CDR1 and CDR2 sequences are MNHEY and SMNVEV (reference sequence). This CDR3 is CATSGPTYGYTF. The CDR3 nucleotides read TGTGCCACCTCGGGACCGACCTATGGCTACACCTTC.